The T cell receptor beta chain under discussion was sequenced for a study of T cell responses to AZD1222 COVID-19 vaccine. Study-wide results and limits: Nearly half of the spike-specific TCRs reportedly recognize variant regions that carry no mutations. CD4 TCRs linked to vaccination spanned spike, dominating at 160-218 and 743-854.

The CDR3 totals 15 residues. The germline V gene encodes CDR1 ENHRY and CDR2 SYGVKD. V lost 2 bases and J lost 10; bases outside the gene matches: 5. Points on this clone: Its cognate antigen is unknown.

Clones were sequenced by immunoSEQ multiplex PCR, and TCRdb holds only the in-frame ones, with some missing. The data show around 140,000 clones, 89% seen once. The sequence was obtained from an adult in good health. The sample in question was peripheral blood, obtained on day 0 of AZD1222 vaccination. J is TRBJ2-1 and V is TRBV10-3; TRBD2 aligns across 13 bases. For the CDR3, the DNA is TGTGCCATCAGTGAGGGACTAGCGGGGGTAGAGGAGCAGTTCTTC. Its protein is CAISEGLAGVEEQFF.